The 4 T cell receptor beta chains given below trace back to one sample, sequenced in a study of blood T cell repertoires in COVID-19. The assay was immunoSEQ multiplex PCR, and TCRdb's table has in-frame clones only and misses some. Here the sample spans about 220,000 clones, over 80% being singletons. The specimen was PBMCs or T cells enriched from blood (not recorded which). These receptors were collected from a woman aged 25 to 39 with acute COVID-19.

The chain links TRBV27 to TRBJ2-2, with a possible D match to TRBD1 (5 bases). The V gene lost 2 bases and the J gene lost 0 bases, with 10 bases spanning the gap. This CDR3 comprises 16 residues. Germline CDR1 and CDR2: MNHEY and SMNVEV (reference sequence). The CDR3 is CASSLQGPPNTGELFF. CDR3 coding DNA: TGTGCCAGCAGTTTACAGGGCCCTCCGAACACCGGGGAGCTGTTTTTT.

The chain employs TRBV11-3 and TRBJ1-1; D remains unclear. CDR3 length: 13 residues. CDR1 is SGHNT and CDR2 is YENEEA in the germline V gene. Trimming removed 1 base from V and 4 bases from J, with 7 bases in between. The CDR3 protein is CASSLGESTEAFF. The CDR3 DNA sequence: TGTGCCAGCAGCTTAGGCGAGAGCACTGAAGCTTTCTTT.

The sample holds one count of this clone. This chain links TRBV2 with TRBJ1-1; TRBD1 matches 7 bases. Trimming at V came to 1 base and at J to 7 bases, leaving 3 bases not matched to a gene. The CDR3 is made up of 13 amino acids. Germline V lookup: CDR1 SNHLY, CDR2 FYNNEI. The CDR3 reads CASSEGDRLEAFF. CDR3 nucleotides: TGTGCCAGCAGTGAAGGGGACAGACTTGAAGCTTTCTTT.

The V call is TRBV29-1, the J call TRBJ1-1, with D possibly TRBD1 on 5 matching bases. Germline-derived CDR1 and CDR2 are SQVTM and ANQGSEA. Trimming cost V 6 bases and J 3 bases, with 14 bases left between them. This CDR3 is 13 amino acids long. The CDR3 protein is CSVARWGDTEAFF. In DNA, the CDR3 is TGCAGCGTCGCCCGGTGGGGGGACACTGAAGCTTTCTTT.